This record covers a single T cell receptor beta chain. This clonotype was picked up a small number of times. Its antigen remains unidentified. Nothing much larger sits one base from this clone, and base qualities are not available. The library was built by means of PCR. TCRdb records NextSeq 500 as the sequencer. Bulk TCR libraries were prepared as previously described, using TCR primers listed in Table S5. The Qiagen AllPrep DNA/RNA kit was used to purify total RNA. Before any analysis, reads coming from multiple sequencing runs of the same library were combined into one pool. The original pipeline was this. Reads were retained only if the reads had an exact TCR constant sequence, and the retained reads were trimmed to 150 nt and grouped according to their 12-nt molecular barcodes. Reads within each barcode group were sub-clustered using a 15% Levenshtein threshold, and quality-weighted consensus sequences were constructed for each RNA molecule. Non-functional sequences were filtered out, along with any lower-count sequence sitting one edit away from another sequence. Based on a fit of two negative binomial distributions, barcode sub-clusters having less than 20% of the maximum read count were discarded. TCRdb reworked the public reads: Q25 trimming with fastp, MiXCR clone assembly, productive beta chains retained. When rows share a CDR3 protein, they turn into one entry using the most common DNA and genes. The V and J calls come from TCRdb's annotation, not from the publication. In all, the sample holds hundreds of thousands of distinct CDR3 sequences, and less than 30% of those were seen once. Approximately 0.75% of the sample lies in the top ten.

This entry belongs to a study of molecular identifiers for immune sequencing clone quantification (dated by TCRdb to between 2017 and 2018). With respect to the entire study: For a replicate experiment, RNA from 20,000 or 100,000 naive CD8 T cells was divided into five aliquots, and four of the five aliquots were sequenced. This methods study benchmarked molecular-identifier clustering-based TCR repertoire sequencing (MIDCIRS) and TCR RNA copy counting, using CD8 T cells to do so. Findings and caveats that apply to the study as a whole: Modeling indicated approximately 2.7 TCR RNA copies recovered per cell, compared with around 10 by digital PCR, which implies a capture efficiency of 25% to 35%. Spiked-in Jurkat TCR RNA equal to a single cell's worth was reported to be detectable even within one million naive CD8 T cells. When barcode sub-clustering was left out, chimeric consensus sequences inflated TCR diversity, with chimeras reaching as high as 47%. In CMV-specific effector cells, over 99% of molecules were held by clones above 20 RNA copies, whereas under 1% of molecules were held by such clones in naive cells. Spiked-in Jurkat TCR RNA (around eleven copies' worth), which is not part of the donor repertoire, was contained in the naive libraries. Highly expanded clone sizes could be underestimated if identical TCR molecules share a barcode.

Libraries of naive CD8 T cells were generated from about 21,000 to 970,000 sorted cells, with 10%, 30% or 50% of the purified RNA used. On a BD FACSAria II, naive CD8 T cells were FACS-sorted as CD8+CD4-CCR7+CD45RA+ and collected into RLT Plus buffer. To test detection sensitivity, Jurkat RNA equal to 9 to 10 TCR copies was added to samples of roughly 19,000-1,100,000 naive CD8 T cells. Enrichment of CD8 T cells was done with RosetteSep CD8+ T Cell Enrichment Cocktail plus Ficoll-Paque, and ACK red cell lysis came afterward. Sequenced material: naive CD8+ T cells from blood, with Jurkat cell RNA spiked in. The label giving this sample's cell subset or site can be read as: FACS-sorted CD8+CD4-CCR7+CD45RA+ naive T cells. This sequence originates from a human donor in good health. Some libraries in this study had Jurkat cell RNA spiked in.

Here is the DNA: TGCAGTGCTCCCACAACTAGCTCTGTAAGCGAGCAGTACTTC. The translation is CSAPTTSSVSEQYF. The rearranged chain carries TRBV20-1 and TRBJ2-7; the D gene is perhaps TRBD2, from 6 matching bases. V and J lose 5 bases and 6 bases, and a span of 20 bases separates them. The germline V gene (reference sequence) yields DFQATT for CDR1 and SNEGSKA for CDR2. The CDR3, cysteine through phenylalanine, is 14 amino acids long. This entry keeps only the CDR3 DNA: 42 bases, framed from base 1.